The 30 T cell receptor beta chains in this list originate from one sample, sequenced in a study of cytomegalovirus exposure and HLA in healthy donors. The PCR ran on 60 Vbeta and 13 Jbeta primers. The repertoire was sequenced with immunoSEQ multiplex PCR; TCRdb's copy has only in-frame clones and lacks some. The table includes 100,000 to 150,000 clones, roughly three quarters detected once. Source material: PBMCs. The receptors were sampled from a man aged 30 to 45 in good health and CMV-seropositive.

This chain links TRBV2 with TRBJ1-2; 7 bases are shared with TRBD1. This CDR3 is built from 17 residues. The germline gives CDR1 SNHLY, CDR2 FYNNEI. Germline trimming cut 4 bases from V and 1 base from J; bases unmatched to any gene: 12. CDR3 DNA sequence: TGTGCCAGCAGTGCGGGGGACAGAAACTTTAATAACTATGGCTACACCTTC. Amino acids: CASSAGDRNFNNYGYTF.

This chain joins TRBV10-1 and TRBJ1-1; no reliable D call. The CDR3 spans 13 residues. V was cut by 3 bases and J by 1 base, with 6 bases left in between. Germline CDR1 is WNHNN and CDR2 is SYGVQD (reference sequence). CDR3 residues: CASSDEKNTEAFF. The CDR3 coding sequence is TGCGCCAGCAGTGATGAGAAGAACACTGAAGCTTTCTTT.

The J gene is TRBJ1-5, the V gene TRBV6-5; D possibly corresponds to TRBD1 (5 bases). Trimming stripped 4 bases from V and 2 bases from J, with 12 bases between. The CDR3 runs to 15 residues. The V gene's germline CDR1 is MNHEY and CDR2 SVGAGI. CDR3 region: CASSSISGRNQPQHF. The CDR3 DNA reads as TGTGCCAGCAGTTCCATATCAGGGCGCAATCAGCCCCAGCATTTT.

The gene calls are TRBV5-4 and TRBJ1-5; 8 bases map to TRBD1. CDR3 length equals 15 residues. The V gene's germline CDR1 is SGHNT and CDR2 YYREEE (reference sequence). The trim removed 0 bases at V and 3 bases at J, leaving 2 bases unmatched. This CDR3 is CASSLGTGSNQPQHF. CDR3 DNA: TGTGCCAGCAGCTTGGGGACAGGGTCCAATCAGCCCCAGCATTTT.

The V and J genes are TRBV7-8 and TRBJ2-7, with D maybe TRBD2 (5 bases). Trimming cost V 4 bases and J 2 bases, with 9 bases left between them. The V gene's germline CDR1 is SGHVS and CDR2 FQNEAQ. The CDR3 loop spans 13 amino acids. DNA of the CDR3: TGTGCCAGCAGCTCATTCGGGACCTACGAGCAGTACTTC. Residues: CASSSFGTYEQYF.

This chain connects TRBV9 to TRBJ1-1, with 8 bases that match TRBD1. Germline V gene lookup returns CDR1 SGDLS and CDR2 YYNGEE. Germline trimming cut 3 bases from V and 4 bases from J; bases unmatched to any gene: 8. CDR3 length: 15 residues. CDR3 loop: CASSERTGLGTEAFF. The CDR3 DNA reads TGTGCCAGCAGCGAAAGGACAGGGTTGGGCACTGAAGCTTTCTTT.

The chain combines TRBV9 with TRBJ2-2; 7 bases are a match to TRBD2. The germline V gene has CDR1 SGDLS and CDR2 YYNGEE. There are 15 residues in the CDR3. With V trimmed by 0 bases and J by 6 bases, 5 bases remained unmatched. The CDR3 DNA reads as TGTGCCAGCAGCGTAGGCGGACTAGTGCCCGGGGAGCTGTTTTTT. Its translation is CASSVGGLVPGELFF. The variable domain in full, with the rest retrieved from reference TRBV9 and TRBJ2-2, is DSGVTQTPKHLITATGQRVTLRCSPRSGDLSVYWYQQSLDQGLQFLIQYYNGEERAKGNILERFSAQQFPDLHSELNLSSLELGDSALYFCASSVGGLVPGELFFGEGSRLTVL.

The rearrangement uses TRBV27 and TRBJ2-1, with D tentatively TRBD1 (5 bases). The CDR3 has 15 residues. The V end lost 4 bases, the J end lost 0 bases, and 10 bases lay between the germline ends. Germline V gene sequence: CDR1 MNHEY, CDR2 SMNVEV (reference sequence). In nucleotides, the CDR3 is TGTGCCAGCAGTTCGACAGCGAGCTCCTACAATGAGCAGTTCTTC. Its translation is CASSSTASSYNEQFF.

CDR3 sequence: CATRTDQETQYF. DNA for the CDR3: TGTGCCACCCGGACAGACCAAGAGACCCAGTACTTC. The chain combines TRBV15 with TRBJ2-5; tentatively, D is TRBD1 (6 bases). From germline, CDR1 is LNHNV and CDR2 YYDKDF (reference sequence). This CDR3 is built from 12 residues. V was cut by 8 bases and J by 0 bases, with 7 bases left in between.

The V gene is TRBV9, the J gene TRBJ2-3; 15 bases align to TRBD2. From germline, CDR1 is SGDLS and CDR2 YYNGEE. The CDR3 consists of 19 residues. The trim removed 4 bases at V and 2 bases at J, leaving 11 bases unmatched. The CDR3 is CASSPRTSGRAFVTDTQYF. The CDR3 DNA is TGTGCCAGCAGCCCCAGGACTAGCGGGAGGGCGTTTGTCACAGATACGCAGTATTTT.

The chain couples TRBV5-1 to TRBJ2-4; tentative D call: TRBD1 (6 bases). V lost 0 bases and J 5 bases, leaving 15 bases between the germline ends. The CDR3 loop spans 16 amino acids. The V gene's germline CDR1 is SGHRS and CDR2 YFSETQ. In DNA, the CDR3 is TGCGCCAGCAGCTTGGCCAGGGGCTATTTACAAAACATTCAGTACTTC. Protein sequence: CASSLARGYLQNIQYF. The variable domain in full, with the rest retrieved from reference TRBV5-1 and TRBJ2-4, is KAGVTQTPRYLIKTRGQQVTLSCSPISGHRSVSWYQQTPGQGLQFLFEYFSETQRNKGNFPGRFSGRQFSNSRSEMNVSTLELGDSALYLCASSLARGYLQNIQYFGAGTRLSVL.

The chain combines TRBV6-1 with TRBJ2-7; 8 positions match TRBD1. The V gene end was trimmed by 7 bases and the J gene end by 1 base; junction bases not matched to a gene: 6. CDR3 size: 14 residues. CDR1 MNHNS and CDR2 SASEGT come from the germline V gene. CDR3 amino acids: CASTNRGWSYEQYF. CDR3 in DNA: TGTGCCAGCACAAACAGGGGGTGGTCCTACGAGCAGTACTTC.

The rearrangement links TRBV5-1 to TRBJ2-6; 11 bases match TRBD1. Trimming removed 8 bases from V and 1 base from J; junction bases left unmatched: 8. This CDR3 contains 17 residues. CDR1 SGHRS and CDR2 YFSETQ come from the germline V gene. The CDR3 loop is CASSGQGARSGANVLTF. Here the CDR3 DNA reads TGCGCCAGTTCCGGACAGGGGGCGCGGTCTGGGGCCAACGTCCTGACTTTC.

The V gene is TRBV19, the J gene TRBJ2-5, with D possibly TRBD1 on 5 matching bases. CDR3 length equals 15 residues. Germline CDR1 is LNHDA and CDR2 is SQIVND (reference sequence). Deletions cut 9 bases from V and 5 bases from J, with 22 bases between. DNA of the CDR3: TGTGCCAGGAGCCCACTTCCAGGGTACTGGGAGACCCAGTACTTC. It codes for CARSPLPGYWETQYF. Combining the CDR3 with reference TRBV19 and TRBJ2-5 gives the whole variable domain DGGITQSPKYLFRKEGQNVTLSCEQNLNHDAMYWYRQDPGQGLRLIYYSQIVNDFQKGDIAEGYSVSREKKESFPLTVTSAQKNPTAFYLCARSPLPGYWETQYFGPGTRLLVL.

The CDR3 here is CATSRDADRVGTGELFF. CDR3 in DNA: TGTGCCACCAGCAGAGATGCGGACAGGGTCGGCACCGGGGAGCTGTTTTTT. The genes are TRBV15 and TRBJ2-2, with 8 nucleotides matching TRBD1. The CDR3 loop spans 17 amino acids. CDR1 is LNHNV and CDR2 is YYDKDF in the germline V gene (reference sequence). V trimming: 0 bases; J trimming: 4 bases; junction bases outside the gene matches: 7.

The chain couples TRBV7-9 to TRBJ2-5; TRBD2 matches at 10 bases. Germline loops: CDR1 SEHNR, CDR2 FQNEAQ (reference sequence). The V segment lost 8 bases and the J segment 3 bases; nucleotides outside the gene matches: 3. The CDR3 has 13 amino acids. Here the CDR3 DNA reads TGTGCCAGCGGACTAGCGGTGAAAGAGACCCAGTACTTC. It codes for CASGLAVKETQYF.

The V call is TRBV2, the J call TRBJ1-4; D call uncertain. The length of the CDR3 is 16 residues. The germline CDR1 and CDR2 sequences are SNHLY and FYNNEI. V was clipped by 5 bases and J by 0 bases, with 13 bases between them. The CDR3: CASSSRVTPTNEKLFF. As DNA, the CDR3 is TGTGCCAGCAGTTCACGGGTGACTCCAACTAATGAAAAACTGTTTTTT.

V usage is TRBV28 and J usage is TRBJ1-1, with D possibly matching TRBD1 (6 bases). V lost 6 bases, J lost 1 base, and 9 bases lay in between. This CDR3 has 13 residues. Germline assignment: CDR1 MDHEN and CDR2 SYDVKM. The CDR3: CASRVQGNTEAFF. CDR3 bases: TGTGCCAGCAGAGTACAGGGGAACACTGAAGCTTTCTTT.

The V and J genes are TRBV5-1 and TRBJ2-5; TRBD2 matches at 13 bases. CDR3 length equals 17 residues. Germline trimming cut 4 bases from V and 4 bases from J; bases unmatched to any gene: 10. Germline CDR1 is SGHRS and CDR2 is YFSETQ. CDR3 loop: CASSLGLAGAPRETQYF. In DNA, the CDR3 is TGCGCCAGCAGCCTTGGACTAGCGGGAGCACCAAGAGAGACCCAGTACTTC. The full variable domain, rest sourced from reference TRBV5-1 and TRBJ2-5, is KAGVTQTPRYLIKTRGQQVTLSCSPISGHRSVSWYQQTPGQGLQFLFEYFSETQRNKGNFPGRFSGRQFSNSRSEMNVSTLELGDSALYLCASSLGLAGAPRETQYFGPGTRLLVL.

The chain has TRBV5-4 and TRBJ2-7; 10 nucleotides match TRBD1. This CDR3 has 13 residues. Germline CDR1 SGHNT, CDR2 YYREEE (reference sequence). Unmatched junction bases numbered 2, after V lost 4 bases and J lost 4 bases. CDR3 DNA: TGTGCCAGCAGCAAGGGACAGGGGTACGAGCAGTACTTC. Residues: CASSKGQGYEQYF.

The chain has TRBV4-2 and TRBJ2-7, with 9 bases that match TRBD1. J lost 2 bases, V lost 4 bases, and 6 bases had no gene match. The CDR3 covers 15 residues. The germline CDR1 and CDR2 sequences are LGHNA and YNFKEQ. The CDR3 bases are TGTGCCAGCAGCCTTACGGACAGGGGAGCCTACGAGCAGTACTTC. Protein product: CASSLTDRGAYEQYF.

The CDR3 nucleotides are TGTGCCAGCAGCTCCACAGGGGGGTTTAATCAGCCCCAGCATTTT. Translating it yields CASSSTGGFNQPQHF. The chain uses TRBV11-2 and TRBJ1-5; 8 nucleotides align to TRBD1. The CDR3 has 15 amino acids. Germline V gives CDR1 SGHAT, CDR2 FQNNGV. V shed 4 bases, J shed 4 bases, and the junction held 6 bases outside the gene matches.

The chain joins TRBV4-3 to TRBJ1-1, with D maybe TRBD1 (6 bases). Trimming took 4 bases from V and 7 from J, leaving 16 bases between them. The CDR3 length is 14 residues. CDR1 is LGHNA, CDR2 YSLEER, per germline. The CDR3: CASSPQTGRLEAFF. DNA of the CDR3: TGCGCCAGCAGCCCTCAGACAGGCCGTCTTGAAGCTTTCTTT.

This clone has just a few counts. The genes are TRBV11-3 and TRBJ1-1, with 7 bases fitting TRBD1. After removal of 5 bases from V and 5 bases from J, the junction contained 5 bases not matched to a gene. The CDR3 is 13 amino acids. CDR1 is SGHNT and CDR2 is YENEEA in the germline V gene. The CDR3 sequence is CASSTRTGTEAFF. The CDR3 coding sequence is TGTGCCAGCAGCACCCGGACAGGAACTGAAGCTTTCTTT.

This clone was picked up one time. This CDR3 reads CASSFEGGPQETQYF. Here the CDR3 DNA reads TGTGCCAGCAGCTTTGAGGGGGGGCCCCAAGAGACCCAGTACTTC. The chain recombines TRBV7-7 with TRBJ2-5; tentative D call: TRBD2 (7 bases). The CDR3 has 15 residues. The ends were cut back, 3 bases at V and 1 base at J, with 12 bases in the middle. Germline-derived CDR1 and CDR2 are SSHAT and FNYEAQ (reference sequence).

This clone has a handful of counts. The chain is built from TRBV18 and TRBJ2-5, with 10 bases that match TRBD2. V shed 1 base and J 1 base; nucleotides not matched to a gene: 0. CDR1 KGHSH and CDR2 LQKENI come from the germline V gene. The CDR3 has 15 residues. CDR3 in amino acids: CASSPRTSGQETQYF. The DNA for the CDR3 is TGTGCCAGCTCACCACGGACTAGCGGCCAAGAGACCCAGTACTTC.

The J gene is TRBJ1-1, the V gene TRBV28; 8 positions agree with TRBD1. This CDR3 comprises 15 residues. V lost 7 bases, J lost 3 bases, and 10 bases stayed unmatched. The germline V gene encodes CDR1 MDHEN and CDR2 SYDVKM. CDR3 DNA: TGTGCCAGCAAACGCTCCGACAGGGGTTACACTGAAGCTTTCTTT. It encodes CASKRSDRGYTEAFF. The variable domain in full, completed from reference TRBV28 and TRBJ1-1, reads DVKVTQSSRYLVKRTGEKVFLECVQDMDHENMFWYRQDPGLGLRLIYFSYDVKMKEKGDIPEGYSVSREKKERFSLILESASTNQTSMYLCASKRSDRGYTEAFFGQGTRLTVV.

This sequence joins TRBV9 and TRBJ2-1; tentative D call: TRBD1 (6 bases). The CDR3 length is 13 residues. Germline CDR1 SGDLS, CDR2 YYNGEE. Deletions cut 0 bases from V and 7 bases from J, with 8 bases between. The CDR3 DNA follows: TGTGCCAGCAGCGTAGGACAGGTAAATGAGCAGTTCTTC. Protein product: CASSVGQVNEQFF.

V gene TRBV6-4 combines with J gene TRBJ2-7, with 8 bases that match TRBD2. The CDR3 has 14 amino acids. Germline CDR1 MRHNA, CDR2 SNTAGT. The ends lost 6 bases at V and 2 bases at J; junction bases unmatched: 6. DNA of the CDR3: TGTGCCAGCAGAAGCAGGACTAGCCCCTACGAGCAGTACTTC. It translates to CASRSRTSPYEQYF.

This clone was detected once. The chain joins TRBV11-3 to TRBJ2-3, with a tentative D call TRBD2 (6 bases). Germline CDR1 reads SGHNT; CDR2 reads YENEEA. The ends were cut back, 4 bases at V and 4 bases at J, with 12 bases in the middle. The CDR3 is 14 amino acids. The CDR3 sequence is CASSSRTTPDTQYF. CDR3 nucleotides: TGTGCCAGCAGCTCACGGACTACCCCAGATACGCAGTATTTT.